Included here is one TCR beta chain sequence, with context. The antigen is unknown. Antigen-specific CD4+ T cell clonotypes were called by their expansion after viral peptide-pool culture in ViraFEST. The authors isolated CD4+ T cells after 9 to 10 days of culture. From March to December 2020, the person had a SARS-CoV-2 infection that was confirmed by PCR. The sample comes from a study of vaccination effects on CD4 cells after COVID-19. The repertoire was sequenced with immunoSEQ multiplex PCR; TCRdb's copy has only in-frame clones and lacks some. This sample has around 37,000 clones, with 73% found just once. This sequence was found in a human donor who had a prior SARS-CoV-2 infection. The sample consisted of CD4+ T cells from PBMCs cultured with a peptide pool, taken before COVID-19 vaccination.

CDR3 region: CASSVAPTNEKLFF. The CDR3 DNA follows: TGTGCCAGCAGCGTAGCACCAACTAATGAAAAACTGTTTTTT. The chain employs TRBV9 and TRBJ1-4; D is ambiguous. Germline CDR1 and CDR2: SGDLS and YYNGEE. V lost 0 bases and J lost 0, with 3 bases in between. This CDR3 region has 14 residues.